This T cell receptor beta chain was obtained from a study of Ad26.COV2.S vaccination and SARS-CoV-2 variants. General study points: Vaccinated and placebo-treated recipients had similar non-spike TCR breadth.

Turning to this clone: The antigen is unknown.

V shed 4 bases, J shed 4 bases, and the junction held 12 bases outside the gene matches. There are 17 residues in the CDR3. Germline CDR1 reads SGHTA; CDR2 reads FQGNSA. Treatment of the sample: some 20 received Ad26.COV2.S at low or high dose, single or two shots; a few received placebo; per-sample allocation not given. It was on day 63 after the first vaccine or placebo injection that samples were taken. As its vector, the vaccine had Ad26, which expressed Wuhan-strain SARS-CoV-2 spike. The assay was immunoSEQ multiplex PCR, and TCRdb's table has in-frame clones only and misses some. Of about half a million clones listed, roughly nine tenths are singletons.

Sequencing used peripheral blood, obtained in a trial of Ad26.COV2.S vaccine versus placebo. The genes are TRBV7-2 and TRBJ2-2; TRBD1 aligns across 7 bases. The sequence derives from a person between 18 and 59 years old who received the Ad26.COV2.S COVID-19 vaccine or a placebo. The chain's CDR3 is CASSSNKGAVGTGELFF. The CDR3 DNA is TGTGCCAGCAGCTCCAACAAGGGGGCCGTAGGCACCGGGGAGCTGTTTTTT. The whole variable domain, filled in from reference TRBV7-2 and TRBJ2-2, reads GAGVSQSPSNKVTEKGKDVELRCDPISGHTALYWYRQSLGQGLEFLIYFQGNSAPDKSGLPSDRFSAERTGGSVSTLTIQRTQQEDSAVYLCASSSNKGAVGTGELFFGEGSRLTVL.